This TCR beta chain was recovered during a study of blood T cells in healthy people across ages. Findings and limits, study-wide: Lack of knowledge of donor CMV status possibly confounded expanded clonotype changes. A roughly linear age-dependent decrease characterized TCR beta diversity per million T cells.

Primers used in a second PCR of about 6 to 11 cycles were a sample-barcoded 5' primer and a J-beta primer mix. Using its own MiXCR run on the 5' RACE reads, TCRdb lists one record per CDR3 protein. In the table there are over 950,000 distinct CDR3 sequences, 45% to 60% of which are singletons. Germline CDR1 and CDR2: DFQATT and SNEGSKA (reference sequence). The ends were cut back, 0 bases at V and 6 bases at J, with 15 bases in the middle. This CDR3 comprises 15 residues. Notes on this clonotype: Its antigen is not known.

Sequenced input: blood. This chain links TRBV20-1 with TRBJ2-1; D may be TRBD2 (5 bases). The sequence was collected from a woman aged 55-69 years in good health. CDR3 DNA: TGCAGTGCTAGAGATGAACGACTAAGGCCCAATGAGCAGTTCTTC. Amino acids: CSARDERLRPNEQFF.